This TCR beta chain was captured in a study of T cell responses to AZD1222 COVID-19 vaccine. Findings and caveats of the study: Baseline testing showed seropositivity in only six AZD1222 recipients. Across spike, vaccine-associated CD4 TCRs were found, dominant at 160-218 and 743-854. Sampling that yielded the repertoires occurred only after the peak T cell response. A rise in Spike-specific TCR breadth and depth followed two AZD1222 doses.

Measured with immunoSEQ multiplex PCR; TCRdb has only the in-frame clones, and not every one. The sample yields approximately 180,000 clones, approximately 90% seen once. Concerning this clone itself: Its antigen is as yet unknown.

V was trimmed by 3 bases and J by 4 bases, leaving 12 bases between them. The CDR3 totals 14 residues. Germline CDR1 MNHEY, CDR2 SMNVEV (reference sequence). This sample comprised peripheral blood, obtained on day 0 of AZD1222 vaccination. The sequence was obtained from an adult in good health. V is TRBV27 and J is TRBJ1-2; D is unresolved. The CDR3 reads CASSFRARGYGYTF. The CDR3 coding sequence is TGTGCCAGCAGTTTTCGGGCCCGGGGCTATGGCTACACCTTC.